This T cell receptor beta chain comes out of a study of post-analysis software for immune sequencing data. General observations from the study: Under the F measure, samples that were prepared in one batch clustered strongly together. Among four or five TRBV segments more frequent in patients than controls were TRBV5-6, TRBV5-1 and TRBV20-1. Those with multiple sclerosis, the patient group, showed significantly lower normalized Chao1 diversity than controls.

As for this clonotype: Its antigen is unknown.

This CDR3 contains 16 residues. V was clipped by 5 bases and J by 2 bases; unmatched bases: 4. Carried by the TCR beta cDNA libraries were unique molecular identifiers. In TCRdb, the PCR reads were re-called with MiXCR into one record per CDR3 protein. The sample has 750,000 to 950,000 distinct CDR3 sequences; around 53% are singletons. The clonotype was recovered from a girl aged 10 to 17 with multiple sclerosis. Sequenced input: blood. The chain uses TRBV12-3 or TRBV12-4 and TRBJ2-4; 12 bases are shared with TRBD2. The CDR3 loop is CASSMGLAGTKNIQYF. In nucleotides, the CDR3 is TGTGCCAGCAGTATGGGACTAGCGGGTACCAAAAACATTCAGTACTTC.